This passage covers 4 T cell receptor beta chains from one sample sequenced in a study of T cell changes during pregnancy in multiple sclerosis. Only in-frame clones appear in the TCRdb table, and some are missing; sequencing was by immunoSEQ multiplex PCR. This sample has some 71,000 clones, with about nine tenths found just once. This material consisted of peripheral blood, taken in the third trimester of pregnancy. The receptors were gathered from a female donor with multiple sclerosis, enrolled in a pregnancy study.

This chain links TRBV7-8 with TRBJ2-5; 7 positions agree with TRBD1. Germline trimming cut 3 bases from V and 4 bases from J; bases unmatched to any gene: 5. The CDR3 totals 14 residues. From germline, CDR1 is SGHVS and CDR2 FQNEAQ. The CDR3 reads CASSFEPGGETQYF. The CDR3 nucleotides read TGTGCCAGCAGCTTTGAGCCAGGGGGAGAGACCCAGTACTTC.

This chain uses TRBV5-1 with TRBJ2-3; D possibly corresponds to TRBD2 (6 bases). V lost 0 bases, J lost 2 bases, and 13 bases lay in between. The germline V gene has CDR1 SGHRS and CDR2 YFSETQ. CDR3 size: 16 residues. The CDR3 loop reads CASSLGPGGATDTQYF. The CDR3 coding sequence is TGCGCCAGCAGCTTGGGACCCGGCGGGGCCACAGATACGCAGTATTTT.

V gene TRBV27 combines with J gene TRBJ1-2, with D maybe TRBD1 (5 bases). CDR1 is MNHEY and CDR2 is SMNVEV in the germline V gene (reference sequence). The CDR3 consists of 15 residues. Trimming took 4 bases from V and 5 from J, leaving 17 bases between them. CDR3 DNA: TGTGCCAGCAGTTCACCGGGAGAGGGGTTGTATGGCTACACCTTC. Protein sequence: CASSSPGEGLYGYTF.

DNA of the CDR3: TGTGCCAGCAGTCCGAGACAGGGGGCATCTGAAGCTTTCTTT. Translating it yields CASSPRQGASEAFF. The chain has TRBV6-4 and TRBJ1-1; TRBD1 matches at 10 bases. Germline assignment: CDR1 MRHNA and CDR2 SNTAGT. V dropped 5 bases and J dropped 6; count of bases not matched to a gene: 6. The CDR3 spans 14 residues.